This TCR beta chain was observed in a study of tumour-infiltrating T cells in Burkitt lymphoma. Overall study context: Repertoire clonality predicted overall and progression-free survival.

Germline V gene sequence: CDR1 MNHEY, CDR2 SMNVEV (reference sequence). The CDR3 has 14 amino acids. Losses at the gene ends were 5 bases for V and 1 base for J; bases not matched to a gene: 2. Clones were sequenced by immunoSEQ multiplex PCR, and TCRdb holds only the in-frame ones, with some missing. The repertoire holds 15,000 or so clones, with approximately 28% as singletons. This clone turned up a few times. The TCR sequence derives from a human donor with diffuse large B-cell lymphoma. The sequenced sample was tumor tissue. The chain carries TRBV27 and TRBJ2-5; 9 nucleotides match TRBD1. Written as DNA, the CDR3 is TGTGCCAGCAGTCAACAGGGGGCCCAAGAGACCCAGTACTTC. Translating gives CASSQQGAQETQYF.